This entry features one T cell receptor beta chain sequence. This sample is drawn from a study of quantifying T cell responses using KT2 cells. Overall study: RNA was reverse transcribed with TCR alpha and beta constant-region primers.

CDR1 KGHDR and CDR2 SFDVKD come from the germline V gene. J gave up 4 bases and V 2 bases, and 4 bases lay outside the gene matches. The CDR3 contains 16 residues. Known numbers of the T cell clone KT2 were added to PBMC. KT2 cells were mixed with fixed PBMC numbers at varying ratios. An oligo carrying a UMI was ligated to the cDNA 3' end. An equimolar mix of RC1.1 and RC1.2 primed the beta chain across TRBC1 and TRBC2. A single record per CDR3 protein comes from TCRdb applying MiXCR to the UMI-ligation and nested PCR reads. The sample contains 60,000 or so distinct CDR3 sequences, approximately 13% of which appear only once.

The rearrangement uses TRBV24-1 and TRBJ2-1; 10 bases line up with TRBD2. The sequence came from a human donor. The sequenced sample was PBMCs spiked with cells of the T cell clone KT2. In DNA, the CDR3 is TGTGCCACCAGTGATTCGGCTAGCGGGAGATACAATGAGCAGTTCTTC. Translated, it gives CATSDSASGRYNEQFF.